The entry below describes one T cell receptor (beta chain). A second PCR of about 7 to 12 cycles used a sample-barcoded 5' primer and a J-beta primer mix. TCRdb passed the 5' RACE reads through MiXCR, listing each CDR3 protein once. The sample consists of 600,000 to 1,000,000 distinct CDR3 sequences, 58% of them appearing once. Germline V gene lookup returns CDR1 MNHNS and CDR2 SASEGT. Trimming shortened V by 2 bases and J by 15 bases, and 14 bases separated the two germline ends. The CDR3 sequence is 12 residues long. This specimen comes from a study of blood T cells in healthy people across ages. Specimen: blood. The chain couples TRBV6-1 to TRBJ2-1; tentatively, D is TRBD1 or TRBD2 (5 bases each). The TCR sequence derives from a man aged 30-40 years in good health. CDR3 sequence (DNA): TGTGCCAGCAGTGAAAGTTCGGGGCAGCGGTTCTTC. It encodes CASSESSGQRFF.